These T cell receptor beta chains were read from a single sample in a study of fetal regulatory T cell absence and autoimmunity. TCRdb's table, derived via immunoSEQ multiplex PCR, lists solely in-frame clones and lacks some. The sample lists more than 90,000 clones; about two thirds were seen once. Material: pancreas tissue. The receptors originated from a male donor with IPEX syndrome. The CDR3 runs from the conserved cysteine through the conserved F or W. D genes are given only for firm matches. Clone size appears in some rows only: once, few, many, or a class for an expanded clone.

D	V	J	size	CDR3	DNA
NA	TRBV4-1	TRBJ2-7	few	CASSQGGPFLSYEQYF	TGCGCCAGCAGCCAGGGCGGTCCTTTCCTCTCCTACGAGCAGTACTTC
NA	TRBV5-1	TRBJ2-7	NA	CASRGARNEQYF	TGCGCCAGCAGGGGGGCCAGAAACGAGCAGTACTTC
NA	TRBV7-2	TRBJ2-7	NA	CASSLASTYEQYF	TGTGCCAGCAGCTTAGCTAGCACCTACGAGCAGTACTTC
NA	TRBV19	TRBJ1-6	few	CASSIRDFSPLHF	TGTGCCAGTAGTATACGGGACTTTTCACCCCTCCACTTT
NA	TRBV5-4	TRBJ2-7	few	CASSPRTDRYEQYF	TGTGCCAGCAGCCCTAGAACGGACCGCTACGAGCAGTACTTC
NA	TRBV4-2	TRBJ2-2	NA	CASSPDSYPNTGELFF	TGTGCCAGCAGCCCCGACTCGTACCCGAACACCGGGGAGCTGTTTTTT
TRBD1	TRBV10-3	TRBJ2-7	few	CAISEETGGYEQYF	TGTGCCATCAGTGAAGAGACAGGGGGCTACGAGCAGTACTTC
NA	TRBV4-1	TRBJ2-1	NA	CASSQVPNEQFF	TGCGCCAGCAGCCAAGTCCCCAATGAGCAGTTCTTC
NA	TRBV9	TRBJ2-2	NA	CASSTGLSNTGELFF	TGTGCCAGCAGCACGGGACTTTCGAACACCGGGGAGCTGTTTTTT
NA	TRBV7-8	TRBJ1-2	NA	CASSWAGTIGYTF	TGTGCCAGCAGCTGGGCCGGGACGATAGGCTACACCTTC
NA	TRBV6-1	TRBJ1-1	NA	CASSGQAMNTEAFF	TGTGCCAGCAGTGGACAGGCTATGAACACTGAAGCTTTCTTT
NA	TRBV11-2	TRBJ2-7	NA	CASSPFLVASSYEQYF	TGTGCCAGCAGCCCCTTTTTGGTTGCGAGCTCCTACGAGCAGTACTTC
NA	TRBV30	TRBJ2-7	few	CAFRLLSSYEQYF	TGTGCCTTCAGACTCCTTAGCTCCTACGAGCAGTACTTC
NA	TRBV4-1	TRBJ1-2	few	CASSQVRPGALGYTF	TGCGCCAGCAGCCAAGTCAGGCCGGGGGCGCTTGGCTACACCTTC
NA	TRBV19	TRBJ1-5	NA	CASTKKGGWQPQHF	TGTGCCAGTACCAAAAAGGGGGGTTGGCAGCCCCAGCATTTT
TRBD2	TRBV14	TRBJ2-1	NA	CASSQGLAANEQFF	TGTGCCAGCAGCCAAGGACTAGCGGCAAATGAGCAGTTCTTC
TRBD1	TRBV5-8	TRBJ2-5	NA	CASSAGDRGQETQYF	TGTGCCAGCAGCGCCGGTGACAGGGGACAAGAGACCCAGTACTTC
NA	TRBV21-1	TRBJ2-7	NA	CASSKGTYEQYF	TGTGCCAGCAGCAAAGGTACCTACGAGCAGTACTTC
NA	TRBV6-5	TRBJ1-1	NA	CASRPLGHLNTEAFF	TGTGCCAGCAGGCCCCTGGGACATTTGAACACTGAAGCTTTCTTT
TRBD1	TRBV19	TRBJ2-2	NA	CATEQGSNTGELFF	TGTGCCACCGAACAGGGGTCTAACACCGGGGAGCTGTTTTTT